This is a list of T cell receptor beta chains from one sample in a study of T cells after yellow fever vaccination. TCRdb used MiXCR to reprocess the 5' RACE reads, holding one entry per CDR3 protein. The sample consists of around 300,000 distinct CDR3 sequences, over 4% of them appearing once. Sequenced here: PBMCs, sampled 5 days after the yellow fever booster vaccination. These receptors were collected from a man aged 18 to 35 who received the YFV17D yellow fever vaccine. The CDR3 runs from the conserved cysteine through the conserved F or W. Each record gives: clone size, D gene, J gene, V gene, CDR3 DNA, CDR3 protein. A D gene is named only where the DNA matches it firmly. Only part of the rows carry a size: once, few, many, or a class if the clone is expanded.

- - TRBJ2-3 TRBV7-2 TGTGCCAGCAGCTTACCCGGACTAATTTCGTATTTT CASSLPGLISYF
many TRBD2 TRBJ2-1 TRBV6-2/TRBV6-3 TGTGCCAGCAGTTTGATAACGGGGGGAAACAATGAGCAGTTCTTC CASSLITGGNNEQFF
- - TRBJ2-1 TRBV15 TGTGCCACCAGCAGCGGAAGATTACCAGGCAATGAGCAGTTCTTC CATSSGRLPGNEQFF
- - TRBJ2-7 TRBV3-1 TGTGCCAGCAGCCAAGGGAGATACGAGCAGTACTTC CASSQGRYEQYF
many - TRBJ1-4 TRBV7-9 TGTGCCAGCAGCTACAGCGCAATTAATGAAAAACTGTTTTTT CASSYSAINEKLFF
- TRBD2 TRBJ2-3 TRBV5-1 TGCGCCAGCAGCCACCTAATGCGGGGGGGCCAAGCAGATACGCAGTATTTT CASSHLMRGGQADTQYF
- - TRBJ1-6 TRBV7-9 TGTGCCAGCAGTCCCCCCCCGAAGGGTTCACCCCTCCACTTT CASSPPPKGSPLHF
few - TRBJ1-1 TRBV14 TGTGCCAGCAGCCGGGACCTGAACACTGAAGCTTTCTTT CASSRDLNTEAFF
many TRBD2 TRBJ2-3 TRBV20-1 TGCAGTGCTTACGGGACTAGCGGGGGGACAGATACGCAGTATTTT CSAYGTSGGTDTQYF
- TRBD1 TRBJ2-7 TRBV27 TGTGCCAGCAGTTTCGCCGGGCAGGGGGCGCCCTACGAGCAGTACTTC CASSFAGQGAPYEQYF
few TRBD1 TRBJ2-7 TRBV3-1 TGTGCCAGCAGCCTTGGGACAGCGAACTACGAGCAGTACTTC CASSLGTANYEQYF
- - TRBJ1-6 TRBV3-1 TGTGCCAGCTCAGGGATGGGGATTTATAATTCACCCCTCCACTTT CASSGMGIYNSPLHF
- - TRBJ2-1 TRBV29-1 TGCAGCGTTGAAGGACTCAGGGGCGGGGATGAGCAGTTCTTC CSVEGLRGGDEQFF
few - TRBJ1-1 TRBV7-9 TGTGCCAGTTTCACCCTTGAAGCTTTCTTT CASFTLEAFF
- TRBD1 TRBJ2-7 TRBV2 TGTGCCAGCAGCCCGGGACAGGGTATCGACGAGCAGTACTTC CASSPGQGIDEQYF
- - TRBJ1-3 TRBV10-3 TGTGCCATCCTAATCAGGGCTGGAAACACCATATATTTT CAILIRAGNTIYF
few - TRBJ2-7 TRBV4-3 TGCGCCAGCAGCCTCTCGACAGGCGCTTCCTACGAGCAGTACTTC CASSLSTGASYEQYF
many - TRBJ2-7 TRBV5-1 TGCGCCAGCAGCTTGGGTCTTGGGACAAAGGGAGACTCCTACGAGCAGTACTTC CASSLGLGTKGDSYEQYF
many - TRBJ2-5 TRBV9 TGTGCCAGCAGCGGGGGGGTACGTGAGACCCAGTACTTC CASSGGVRETQYF
many - TRBJ2-5 TRBV5-6 TGTGCCAGCAGCTGGGGCACCACCGAGACCCAGTACTTC CASSWGTTETQYF
few - TRBJ2-5 TRBV7-9 TGTGCCAGCAGCCACCCGGGACCACAAGAGACCCAGTACTTC CASSHPGPQETQYF
few TRBD1 TRBJ2-7 TRBV27 TGTGCCAGCAGAAGGGGACAGGGGGGCTACGAGCAGTACTTC CASRRGQGGYEQYF
- TRBD1 TRBJ1-5 TRBV4-3 TGCGCCAGCAGCCAAGATCGTCCGGGGACAGGGGATCAGCCCCAGCATTTT CASSQDRPGTGDQPQHF
few - TRBJ1-2 TRBV7-2 TGTGCCAGCAGCTTAGCATGGGGGCGCGGCTATGGCTACACCTTC CASSLAWGRGYGYTF
few - TRBJ1-1 TRBV7-2 TGTGCCAGCAGCTTAGGCTTACCGGGTGAAGCTTTCTTT CASSLGLPGEAFF
few TRBD1 TRBJ2-2 TRBV7-2 TGTGCCAGCACCCAGACAGGGGCGGGCACCGGGGAGCTGTTTTTT CASTQTGAGTGELFF
few - TRBJ1-1 TRBV20-1 TGCAGTGCTAGGGAAATGAAGAACACTGAAGCTTTCTTT CSAREMKNTEAFF
many - TRBJ1-1 TRBV19 TGTGCCAGTATCCAAGGGGCCACTGAAGCTTTCTTT CASIQGATEAFF
many - TRBJ2-4 TRBV7-2 TGTGCCAGCAGCCCCGGGGCTACCTCGGCCAAAAACATTCAGTACTTC CASSPGATSAKNIQYF
many - TRBJ2-3 TRBV9 TGTGCCAGCAGCGTAGGGCGGCTAGCCACAGATACGCAGTATTTT CASSVGRLATDTQYF
few - TRBJ2-1 TRBV10-3 TGTGCCATCAGGCTAGCGCACAATGAGCAGTTCTTC CAIRLAHNEQFF
few - TRBJ1-4 TRBV5-5 TGTGCCAGCAGCTTGGGCAGGGGTGAGACTGAAAAACTGTTTTTT CASSLGRGETEKLFF
- - TRBJ1-1 TRBV7-9 TGTGCCAGCAGCCCCGTTATGAGGGGGAACACTGAAGCTTTCTTT CASSPVMRGNTEAFF
- TRBD1 TRBJ1-2 TRBV5-1 TGCGCCAGCAGCTTGGGGGACAGGTCTAACTATGGCTACACCTTC CASSLGDRSNYGYTF
- - TRBJ1-4 TRBV7-2 TGTGCCAGCAGCTTAGAGAGGACGGCAACTAATGAAAAACTGTTTTTT CASSLERTATNEKLFF
- - TRBJ1-4 TRBV11-2 TGTGCCAGCAGCTTACGGGGGACGTTTGGAAAACTGTTTTTT CASSLRGTFGKLFF
- - TRBJ2-5 TRBV24-1 TGTGCCACGACGGACAGAAACCAAGAGACCCAGTACTTC CATTDRNQETQYF
many - TRBJ2-7 TRBV5-1 TGCGCCAGCAAGCTTGCATCCGGGTCCTCCTACGAGCAGTACTTC CASKLASGSSYEQYF
- - TRBJ2-7 TRBV7-9 TGTGCCAGCAGCTCTAGGAGAGGGGAGGCGGCCTACGAGCAGTACTTC CASSSRRGEAAYEQYF
few TRBD1 TRBJ1-3 TRBV5-4 TGTGCCATCCACTCGGGACAGGGGAGAAACACCATATATTTT CAIHSGQGRNTIYF
many - TRBJ2-5 TRBV7-2 TGTGCCAGCAGCCCGCGGGGGCGCTCGGGTCGGGAGACCCAGTACTTC CASSPRGRSGRETQYF
- TRBD1 TRBJ1-1 TRBV5-4 TGTGCCAGCTGCCCCGGGACAGGGATGATGACTGAAGCTTTCTTT CASCPGTGMMTEAFF